Listed below are T cell receptor beta chains from one sample, sequenced in a study of cytomegalovirus exposure and HLA in healthy donors. TCRdb's table, derived via immunoSEQ multiplex PCR, lists solely in-frame clones and lacks some. This sample has approximately 140,000 clones, with around 67% found just once. Sequencing was carried out using PBMCs. The receptors derive from a young woman in good health and CMV-seronegative. Both conserved end residues are part of each CDR3. D genes are given only for firm matches. The size entry is marked missing in some rows and otherwise reads once, few, many or a size class.

V: TRBV7-9; length: 13; D: NA; J: TRBJ2-2; size: NA; CDR3: CASSLGRTGELFF; DNA: TGTGCCAGCAGCTTAGGTCGCACCGGGGAGCTGTTTTTT
V: TRBV10-3; length: 16; D: TRBD1; J: TRBJ2-3; size: NA; CDR3: CAIRPRDSTGTDTQYF; DNA: TGTGCCATCAGGCCAAGGGACAGTACAGGAACAGATACGCAGTATTTT
V: TRBV6-4; length: 14; D: NA; J: TRBJ2-2; size: NA; CDR3: CASGRQWNTGELFF; DNA: TGTGCCAGCGGACGACAGTGGAACACCGGGGAGCTGTTTTTT
V: TRBV7-2; length: 15; D: TRBD1; J: TRBJ2-1; size: NA; CDR3: CASSNRDRAYNEQFF; DNA: TGTGCCAGCAGCAACCGGGACAGGGCCTACAATGAGCAGTTCTTC
V: TRBV25-1; length: 14; D: NA; J: TRBJ2-1; size: NA; CDR3: CASSQRGLGHEQFF; DNA: TGTGCCAGCAGTCAACGAGGGCTCGGTCATGAGCAGTTCTTC
V: TRBV25-1; length: 12; D: TRBD1; J: TRBJ2-1; size: NA; CDR3: CASSGQGFEQLF; DNA: TGTGCCAGCAGCGGACAGGGATTCGAGCAGCTCTTC
V: TRBV20-1; length: 10; D: NA; J: TRBJ2-1; size: NA; CDR3: CSAYRAREFF; DNA: TGCAGTGCCTACCGGGCCAGGGAGTTCTTC
V: TRBV5-1; length: 14; D: TRBD1; J: TRBJ1-4; size: NA; CDR3: CASSWDRGDEKLFF; DNA: TGCGCCAGCAGCTGGGACAGGGGAGATGAAAAACTGTTTTTT
V: TRBV5-1; length: 16; D: NA; J: TRBJ2-3; size: NA; CDR3: CASSTGLAGGQDTQYF; DNA: TGCGCCAGCAGCACAGGACTAGCAGGGGGGCAAGATACGCAGTATTTT
V: TRBV6-5; length: 15; D: TRBD1; J: TRBJ1-1; size: few; CDR3: CASSRSRDRATEAFF; DNA: TGTGCCAGCAGTCGGAGCCGGGACAGGGCCACTGAAGCTTTCTTT
V: TRBV28; length: 14; D: NA; J: TRBJ1-1; size: NA; CDR3: CASSLLGLNTEAFF; DNA: TGTGCCAGCAGCCTACTTGGTTTAAACACTGAAGCTTTCTTT
V: TRBV14; length: 14; D: NA; J: TRBJ2-7; size: few; CDR3: CASSQDTGRYEQYF; DNA: TGTGCCAGCAGCCAAGATACAGGTCGTTACGAGCAGTACTTC
V: TRBV5-6; length: 16; D: TRBD1; J: TRBJ2-1; size: NA; CDR3: CASSLANRGHYNEQFF; DNA: TGTGCCAGCAGCTTGGCCAACAGGGGGCACTACAATGAGCAGTTCTTC
V: TRBV19; length: 12; D: NA; J: TRBJ2-3; size: once; CDR3: CASGPRGDTQYF; DNA: TGTGCCAGTGGCCCTCGGGGGGATACGCAGTATTTT
V: TRBV27; length: 14; D: NA; J: TRBJ1-2; size: NA; CDR3: CASSLKAGYYGYTF; DNA: TGTGCCAGCAGTCTTAAGGCAGGATACTATGGCTACACCTTC
V: TRBV5-6; length: 17; D: NA; J: TRBJ2-2; size: NA; CDR3: CASTFVLRGINTGELFF; DNA: TGTGCCAGCACCTTCGTACTTAGGGGTATCAACACCGGGGAGCTGTTTTTT
V: TRBV7-2; length: 14; D: NA; J: TRBJ2-3; size: NA; CDR3: CASSVAISTDTQYF; DNA: TGTGCCAGCAGTGTAGCGATTAGCACAGATACGCAGTATTTT
V: TRBV5-1; length: 13; D: NA; J: TRBJ1-1; size: NA; CDR3: CASRSTVNTEAFF; DNA: TGCGCCAGCAGATCCACAGTGAACACTGAAGCTTTCTTT
V: TRBV9; length: 16; D: TRBD1; J: TRBJ1-2; size: NA; CDR3: CASSALGTAQRYGYTF; DNA: TGTGCCAGCAGCGCCTTAGGGACAGCCCAACGCTATGGCTACACCTTC
V: TRBV5-1; length: 20; D: TRBD1; J: TRBJ1-4; size: NA; CDR3: CASSLVLGSSLTGAVEKLFF; DNA: TGCGCCAGCAGCTTGGTCCTAGGTTCGTCGTTGACAGGGGCCGTTGAAAAACTGTTTTTT
V: TRBV14; length: 15; D: TRBD1; J: TRBJ1-2; size: NA; CDR3: CASSQDWTGYRGYTF; DNA: TGTGCCAGCAGCCAAGATTGGACAGGGTATCGAGGCTACACCTTC
V: TRBV11-2; length: 18; D: NA; J: TRBJ2-2; size: few; CDR3: CASSLDSRDPQNTGELFF; DNA: TGTGCCAGCAGCTTAGATTCGAGGGATCCTCAAAACACCGGGGAGCTGTTTTTT
V: TRBV27; length: 13; D: NA; J: TRBJ2-7; size: NA; CDR3: CASSFRQSYEQYF; DNA: TGTGCCAGCAGTTTTCGACAGAGTTACGAGCAGTACTTC
V: TRBV5-1; length: 15; D: TRBD1; J: TRBJ2-5; size: NA; CDR3: CASSFPGTAEETQYF; DNA: TGCGCCAGCAGCTTCCCCGGGACAGCTGAAGAGACCCAGTACTTC
V: TRBV2; length: 17; D: TRBD1; J: TRBJ1-3; size: NA; CDR3: CASSEGRTGGAGNTIYF; DNA: TGTGCCAGCAGTGAAGGGCGGACAGGGGGTGCTGGAAACACCATATATTTT
V: TRBV7-3; length: 13; D: NA; J: TRBJ1-1; size: NA; CDR3: CASSSQENTEAFF; DNA: TGTGCCAGCAGCTCACAGGAGAACACTGAAGCTTTCTTT
V: TRBV27; length: 13; D: NA; J: TRBJ2-5; size: NA; CDR3: CASSASVGETQYF; DNA: TGTGCCAGCAGTGCAAGCGTGGGAGAGACCCAGTACTTC